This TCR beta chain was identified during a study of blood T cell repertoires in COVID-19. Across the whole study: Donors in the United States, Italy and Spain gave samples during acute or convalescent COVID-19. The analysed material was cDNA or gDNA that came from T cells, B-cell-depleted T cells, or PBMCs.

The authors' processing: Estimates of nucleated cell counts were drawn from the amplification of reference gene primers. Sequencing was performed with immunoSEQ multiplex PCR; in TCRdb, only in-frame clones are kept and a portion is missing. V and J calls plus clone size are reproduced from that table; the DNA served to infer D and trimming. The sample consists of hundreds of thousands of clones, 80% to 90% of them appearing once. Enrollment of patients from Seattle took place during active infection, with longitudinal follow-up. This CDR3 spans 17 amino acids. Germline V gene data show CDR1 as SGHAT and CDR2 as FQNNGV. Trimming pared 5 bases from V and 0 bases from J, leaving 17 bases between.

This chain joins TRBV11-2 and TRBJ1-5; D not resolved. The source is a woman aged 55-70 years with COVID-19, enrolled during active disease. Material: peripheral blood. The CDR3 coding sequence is TGTGCCAGCAGCCCCAGCTTCTCGACATATAGCAATCAGCCCCAGCATTTT. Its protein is CASSPSFSTYSNQPQHF.